The 11 T cell receptor beta chains below all came from one sample that was sequenced in a study of T cells in Graves' hyperthyroidism and ophthalmopathy. It was RNA transcripts that yielded the amplified TCR beta CDR3 regions. The TCR CDR3 was amplified in a first-round RT-PCR using the HTBI primer set. A single record per CDR3 protein comes from TCRdb applying MiXCR to the multiplex PCR reads. The sample includes under 300,000 distinct CDR3 sequences, 20% to 25% of them seen just once. The sequenced material came from blood. Receptor source: a man aged 25-45 years with Graves' ophthalmopathy.

This clonotype was recorded a few times. The chain combines TRBV7-9 with TRBJ2-1; D remains ambiguous. This CDR3 is 15 amino acids long. Trimming took off 3 bases at V and 0 bases at J, with 9 bases between the two ends. The germline gives CDR1 SEHNR, CDR2 FQNEAQ (reference sequence). The CDR3 nucleotides are TGTGCCAGCAGCTTCGAGAAAAGCTCCTACAATGAGCAGTTCTTC. This codes for CASSFEKSSYNEQFF.

This chain uses TRBV9 with TRBJ1-2, with D possibly being TRBD1 (5 bases). CDR3 length: 15 residues. CDR1 and CDR2 from the germline V gene are SGDLS and YYNGEE. Trimming removed 8 bases at V and 1 base at J, with 18 bases between. The CDR3 here is CASTDSGTVNYGYTF. CDR3 bases: TGTGCCAGTACTGATTCCGGGACGGTTAACTATGGCTACACCTTC.

This clonotype occurred a few times. The chain combines TRBV5-1 with TRBJ2-5, with TRBD2 matching 7 bases. This CDR3 is 16 amino acids long. Germline lookup yields CDR1 SGHRS and CDR2 YFSETQ. Unmatched junction bases numbered 9, after V lost 2 bases and J lost 2 bases. CDR3 nucleotide sequence: TGCGCCAGCAGCTTTTTACCTAGCGGAGGGCAAGAGACCCAGTACTTC. Amino acid sequence: CASSFLPSGGQETQYF.

This clonotype showed up many times. CDR3 in amino acids: CASSYRANQPQHF. The CDR3 DNA reads TGTGCCAGCAGTTACAGGGCCAATCAGCCCCAGCATTTT. The chain has TRBV6-6 and TRBJ1-5; D is unclear. V lost 2 bases, J lost 3 bases, and 5 bases lay in between. This CDR3 has 13 amino acids. The germline V gene encodes CDR1 MNHNY and CDR2 SVGAGI (reference sequence).

This clonotype was found many times. CDR3 amino acids: CASSPQPTSYEQYF. The CDR3 DNA sequence: TGTGCCAGCAGCCCCCAACCGACCTCCTACGAGCAGTACTTC. The V gene is TRBV3-1, the J gene TRBJ2-7; the D is unclear. V was cut by 4 bases and J by 0 bases, with 10 bases left in between. Germline V gives CDR1 LGHDT, CDR2 YNNKEL (reference sequence). This CDR3 spans 14 amino acids.

J is TRBJ2-1 and V is TRBV7-9, with 8 bases aligning to TRBD2. This CDR3 comprises 15 residues. Trimming at V came to 5 bases and at J to 2 bases, leaving 5 bases not matched to a gene. From germline, CDR1 is SEHNR and CDR2 FQNEAQ (reference sequence). The CDR3 sequence is CASSQSGSPYNEQFF. CDR3 nucleotides: TGTGCCAGCAGCCAGAGCGGGAGTCCCTACAATGAGCAGTTCTTC.

This chain joins TRBV5-1 and TRBJ2-5; D is perhaps TRBD1 (6 bases). V shed 0 bases and J shed 4 bases, with 7 bases lying between them. From germline, CDR1 is SGHRS and CDR2 YFSETQ. The CDR3 consists of 13 residues. The CDR3 region has the DNA TGCGCCAGCAGCTTGGAGGGGGTAGAGACCCAGTACTTC. The encoded protein is CASSLEGVETQYF.

J is TRBJ1-2 and V is TRBV20-1; 7 bases are shared with TRBD1. The CDR3 covers 14 residues. The J segment lost 4 bases and the V segment lost 6 bases, leaving 11 bases of the junction unmatched. Per the germline V gene, CDR1 is DFQATT and CDR2 is SNEGSKA (reference sequence). In nucleotides, the CDR3 is TGCAGTGCCTCAAAAATAAGGGGGCCCTATGGCTACACCTTC. It translates to CSASKIRGPYGYTF.

This clonotype was seen a few times. This chain joins TRBV5-6 and TRBJ2-7; 12 bases map to TRBD1. Germline V gives CDR1 SGHDT, CDR2 YYEEEE. V dropped 1 base and J dropped 5; count of bases not matched to a gene: 4. The CDR3 runs 15 residues. The CDR3 sequence is CASSLTGTGGDEQYF. CDR3 bases: TGTGCCAGCAGCTTGACCGGGACAGGGGGCGACGAGCAGTACTTC.

The genes are TRBV18 and TRBJ2-5, with TRBD2 matching over 7 bases. J lost 0 bases, V lost 2 bases, and 12 bases had no gene match. Looked up from germline, CDR1 is KGHSH and CDR2 is LQKENI. The CDR3 is 18 amino acids. CDR3 coding DNA: TGTGCCAGCTCACCAGTTCTGGGCCTAGCGGAGAACCAAGAGACCCAGTACTTC. Translated, it gives CASSPVLGLAENQETQYF.

The chain has TRBV19 and TRBJ1-2, with D unresolved. The CDR3 is made up of 16 amino acids. Germline V lookup: CDR1 LNHDA, CDR2 SQIVND (reference sequence). V was trimmed by 3 bases and J by 1 base, leaving 15 bases between them. The CDR3 sequence: CASSIGEPLLNYGYTF. CDR3 in DNA: TGTGCCAGTAGTATTGGGGAGCCCCTGCTTAACTATGGCTACACCTTC.